Below, one T cell receptor beta chain is given with its context. The record originates from a study of T cell clusters in autoimmune cytopenias. Tens of thousands of genome equivalents of blood DNA were amplified for TRB. The CDR3 sequence is 15 residues long. CDR1 and CDR2 from the germline V gene are SGHNT and YYREEE (reference sequence). One tube held mixed TRB-A and TRB-B primer pools for touch-down PCR. TCRdb reprocessed the multiplex PCR reads and stores each CDR3 protein as one record, lacking DNA. The sample holds around 7,000 distinct CDR3 sequences. The same sample was also used in a study of T cell repertoires in aging, cancer and after chemotherapy.

This chain connects TRBV5-4 to TRBJ2-5; TCRdb lists TRBD2, though no DNA is available to test this call. Sequencing was carried out using peripheral blood. This receptor was taken from a human donor in good health. CDR3 amino acids: CASSLLAGPQETQYF.